The 25 T cell receptor beta chains given below trace back to one sample, sequenced in a study of radiotherapy plus CTLA-4 blockade in lung cancer. Clones were sequenced by immunoSEQ multiplex PCR, and TCRdb holds only the in-frame ones, with some missing. This table holds more than 95,000 clones, approximately 75% found once. The specimen comprised peripheral blood, sampled from a patient treated with radiotherapy plus ipilimumab. The receptors were sampled from a human donor with non-small cell lung cancer who had a partial response to radiotherapy plus ipilimumab. Some clones in this sample may be carry-over from other donors' samples.

The V call is TRBV7-6, the J call TRBJ2-5; 7 nucleotides match TRBD1. Germline lookup yields CDR1 SGHVS and CDR2 FNYEAQ. J lost 7 bases, V lost 7 bases, and 15 bases had no gene match. The CDR3 runs 15 residues. CDR3: CASKPRDSTLGTQYF. CDR3 DNA sequence: TGTGCCAGCAAACCCCGGGACAGCACTTTAGGGACCCAGTACTTC.

In its sample, this clone was seen once. V and J are TRBV11-2 and TRBJ2-7; D may be TRBD1 (6 bases). Germline loops: CDR1 SGHAT, CDR2 FQNNGV. This CDR3 spans 15 amino acids. V dropped 4 bases and J dropped 3 bases, with 16 bases sitting between them. The CDR3 DNA follows: TGTGCCAGCAGCTCGACCCGGGACACTTTCTACGAGCAGTACTTC. Translation: CASSSTRDTFYEQYF.

The chain uses TRBV9 and TRBJ2-7; TRBD2 agrees at 8 bases. The germline CDR1 and CDR2 sequences are SGDLS and YYNGEE. The ends lost 3 bases at V and 3 bases at J; junction bases unmatched: 8. The CDR3 spans 15 residues. The CDR3 coding sequence is TGTGCCAGCAGCGGGGGTGCGGGGGGAGTCTACGAGCAGTACTTC. Translating gives CASSGGAGGVYEQYF.

The chain recombines TRBV7-9 with TRBJ1-3; no clear D. Germline assignment: CDR1 SEHNR and CDR2 FQNEAQ (reference sequence). This CDR3 has 18 amino acids. The V gene lost 5 bases and the J gene lost 0 bases, with 20 bases spanning the gap. CDR3 coding DNA: TGTGCCAGCAGCCAAGAGCCGGGATCCCCCTTCTCTGGAAACACCATATATTTT. Encoded protein: CASSQEPGSPFSGNTIYF.

The chain uses TRBV5-1 and TRBJ2-2; D not resolved. The germline V gene encodes CDR1 SGHRS and CDR2 YFSETQ. Trimming removed 4 bases at V and 2 bases at J, with 12 bases between. The CDR3 is 15 amino acids. CDR3 amino acids: CASSLARSNTGELFF. CDR3 nucleotide sequence: TGCGCCAGCAGCCTGGCGAGATCCAACACCGGGGAGCTGTTTTTT. The full variable domain, completed using reference TRBV5-1 and TRBJ2-2, is KAGVTQTPRYLIKTRGQQVTLSCSPISGHRSVSWYQQTPGQGLQFLFEYFSETQRNKGNFPGRFSGRQFSNSRSEMNVSTLELGDSALYLCASSLARSNTGELFFGEGSRLTVL.

The genes are TRBV7-2 and TRBJ1-5, with unresolved D. There are 13 residues in the CDR3. CDR1 SGHTA and CDR2 FQGNSA come from the germline V gene. V was pared by 0 bases and J by 9 bases, with 9 bases between. The DNA for the CDR3 is TGTGCCAGCAGCTTAGCGCTTGGAGGGCCCCAGCATTTT. Residues: CASSLALGGPQHF.

This chain joins TRBV4-3 and TRBJ2-6; the match to TRBD1 covers 9 bases. Trimming cost V 5 bases and J 3 bases; bases outside gene matches: 8. The CDR3 covers 17 residues. Germline loops: CDR1 LGHNA, CDR2 YSLEER. This chain's CDR3 is CASSLGTGLLGANVLTF. The CDR3 DNA reads TGCGCCAGCAGCTTAGGGACAGGGTTGCTTGGGGCCAACGTCCTGACTTTC.

This chain uses TRBV27 with TRBJ2-7; TRBD1 is a possible D gene (6 bases). CDR1 and CDR2 (germline): MNHEY, SMNVEV (reference sequence). This CDR3 has 16 residues. V lost 4 bases and J 5 bases, leaving 21 bases between the germline ends. CDR3 bases: TGTGCCAGCAGTTCGCGCCAACTAACAGGGTCCCACGAGCAGTACTTC. It translates to CASSSRQLTGSHEQYF.

This clone has only a few counts. The chain has TRBV4-1 and TRBJ2-1, with a possible D match to TRBD2 (5 bases). V lost 3 bases, J lost 8 bases, and 11 bases lay in between. Looked up from germline, CDR1 is MGHRA and CDR2 is YSYEKL. The CDR3 is 13 residues long. The CDR3 bases are TGCGCCAGCAGCCAGGCACTAGTCTATGAGCAGTTCTTC. This translates into CASSQALVYEQFF.

This clone was detected only once. The V gene is TRBV5-6, the J gene TRBJ1-5, with 7 positions matching TRBD1. The germline gives CDR1 SGHDT, CDR2 YYEEEE. The junction had 1 base not matched to a gene; V was cut back by 0 bases and J by 4 bases. CDR3 length: 14 residues. The DNA of the CDR3 is TGTGCCAGCAGCTTGGCAGGGGGAAATCAGCCCCAGCATTTT. This encodes CASSLAGGNQPQHF.

This chain uses TRBV28 with TRBJ2-5; TRBD2 is a possible D gene (5 bases). The length of the CDR3 is 15 residues. CDR1 is MDHEN and CDR2 is SYDVKM in the germline V gene. The ends were cut back, 5 bases at V and 5 bases at J, with 18 bases in the middle. CDR3 coding DNA: TGTGCCAGCAGTCCTCACCTCACTAGTACCGAGACCCAGTACTTC. Protein product: CASSPHLTSTETQYF.

This rearrangement joins TRBV5-1 to TRBJ2-3, with 11 bases that match TRBD2. With 1 base clipped from V and 3 bases from J, the junction kept 7 bases outside the gene matches. In germline, CDR1 is SGHRS, CDR2 YFSETQ. The CDR3 length is 17 residues. CDR3 DNA sequence: TGCGCCAGCAGCTTGAGTACTAGCGGGAGAAGTACAGATACGCAGTATTTT. Its protein is CASSLSTSGRSTDTQYF. Filled out from reference TRBV5-1 and TRBJ2-3, the complete variable domain reads KAGVTQTPRYLIKTRGQQVTLSCSPISGHRSVSWYQQTPGQGLQFLFEYFSETQRNKGNFPGRFSGRQFSNSRSEMNVSTLELGDSALYLCASSLSTSGRSTDTQYFGPGTRLTVL.

The chain employs TRBV7-3 and TRBJ2-1; TRBD2 aligns across 12 bases. The ends lost 5 bases at V and 3 bases at J; junction bases unmatched: 8. This CDR3 spans 17 amino acids. Germline V gene sequence: CDR1 SGHTA, CDR2 FQGTGA. CDR3 region: CASSPQPTSGGYNEQFF. The CDR3 DNA follows: TGTGCCAGCAGCCCGCAACCGACTAGCGGGGGCTACAATGAGCAGTTCTTC. The full variable domain, its missing parts supplied by reference TRBV7-3 and TRBJ2-1, is GAGVSQTPSNKVTEKGKYVELRCDPISGHTALYWYRQSLGQGPEFLIYFQGTGAADDSGLPNDRFFAVRPEGSVSTLKIQRTERGDSAVYLCASSPQPTSGGYNEQFFGPGTRLTVL.

The chain carries TRBV13 and TRBJ2-3; 9 bases line up with TRBD1. CDR3 length: 14 amino acids. Germline values: CDR1 PRHDT, CDR2 FYEKMQ (reference sequence). J lost 4 bases, V lost 5 bases, and 4 bases had no gene match. CDR3 region: CASSPRTGADTQYF. The CDR3 DNA follows: TGTGCCAGCAGCCCCCGGACAGGGGCAGATACGCAGTATTTT.

The chain recombines TRBV5-6 with TRBJ1-2, with 8 bases identical to TRBD1. The CDR3 sequence is 14 residues long. V lost 4 bases, J lost 0 bases, and 2 bases stayed unmatched. Germline CDR1 and CDR2: SGHDT and YYEEEE. CDR3 DNA sequence: TGTGCCAGCAGCCTGACAGGGGCTAACTATGGCTACACCTTC. This translates into CASSLTGANYGYTF.

The chain combines TRBV11-3 with TRBJ2-7, with D maybe TRBD1 (5 bases). The CDR3 is made up of 13 amino acids. Germline V lookup: CDR1 SGHNT, CDR2 YENEEA. V was trimmed by 1 base and J by 5 bases, leaving 9 bases between them. The CDR3 is CASSLAGAHEQYF. CDR3 DNA sequence: TGTGCCAGCAGCTTAGCTGGGGCCCACGAGCAGTACTTC.

The chain combines TRBV5-4 with TRBJ2-7; TRBD1 agrees at 7 bases. The CDR3 covers 17 residues. CDR1 and CDR2 from the germline V gene are SGHNT and YYREEE (reference sequence). After removal of 4 bases from V and 3 bases from J, the junction contained 16 bases not matched to a gene. The CDR3 loop is CASSPSPSGQRIYEQYF. In nucleotides, the CDR3 is TGTGCCAGCAGCCCAAGCCCTTCGGGACAGCGGATCTACGAGCAGTACTTC. The full variable domain, rest sourced from reference TRBV5-4 and TRBJ2-7, is ETGVTQSPTHLIKTRGQQVTLRCSSQSGHNTVSWYQQALGQGPQFIFQYYREEENGRGNFPPRFSGLQFPNYSSELNVNALELDDSALYLCASSPSPSGQRIYEQYFGPGTRLTVT.

On this clone: The sample contains more than one DNA sequence encoding this CDR3. The rearrangement links TRBV27 to TRBJ2-5, with 12 bases lining up with TRBD1. The ends lost 5 bases at V and 5 bases at J; junction bases unmatched: 6. The CDR3 is 15 amino acids. CDR1 is MNHEY and CDR2 is SMNVEV in the germline V gene (reference sequence). CDR3 sequence (DNA): TGTGCCAGCAGTCCCGGGACAGGGGGCCGGGAGACCCAGTACTTC. Its protein is CASSPGTGGRETQYF.

The chain has TRBV28 and TRBJ1-1; possibly TRBD1 for D (6 bases). Germline V CDR1 and CDR2: MDHEN, SYDVKM. This CDR3 is built from 18 residues. Trimming cost V 7 bases and J 0 bases, with 24 bases left between them. CDR3 DNA sequence: TGTGCCAGCACCCTTGGTGAGGGGGGGGCTCCCATGAACACTGAAGCTTTCTTT. This codes for CASTLGEGGAPMNTEAFF.

The chain joins TRBV2 to TRBJ2-1, with 10 bases lining up with TRBD2. The CDR3 loop spans 16 amino acids. Per germline, CDR1 SNHLY and CDR2 FYNNEI. V trimming: 1 base; J trimming: 1 base; junction bases outside the gene matches: 1. CDR3 sequence reads: CASSEGTSGSYNEQFF. The CDR3 DNA sequence: TGTGCCAGCAGTGAAGGGACTAGCGGATCCTACAATGAGCAGTTCTTC.

The CDR3 sequence: CASSFGGNSGNTIYF. The DNA of the CDR3 is TGTGCCAGCAGTTTCGGCGGGAACTCTGGAAACACCATATATTTT. V is TRBV28 and J is TRBJ1-3, with D unclear. CDR1 MDHEN and CDR2 SYDVKM come from the germline V gene. V lost 3 bases, J lost 0 bases, and 9 bases lay in between. There are 15 residues in the CDR3.

The chain carries TRBV19 and TRBJ2-2; TRBD2 is a possible D gene (6 bases). The CDR3 runs to 13 residues. Trimming cost V 7 bases and J 7 bases, with 13 bases left between them. Germline V gives CDR1 LNHDA, CDR2 SQIVND (reference sequence). The CDR3 spells CASTGRRDGELFF. CDR3 bases: TGTGCCAGTACGGGAAGGAGGGACGGGGAGCTGTTTTTT.

The V call is TRBV11-3, the J call TRBJ2-4; TRBD2 agrees at 8 bases. CDR1 is SGHNT, CDR2 YENEEA, per germline. CDR3 length equals 14 residues. The J segment lost 6 bases and the V segment lost 5 bases, leaving 6 bases of the junction unmatched. The CDR3 nucleotides read TGTGCCAGCAGCCCTCGTCGGGGGGGAAACATTCAGTACTTC. As protein: CASSPRRGGNIQYF.

The rearrangement uses TRBV5-6 and TRBJ2-3; no clear D gene. The CDR3 totals 15 residues. Deletions cut 0 bases from V and 3 bases from J, with 11 bases between. Germline CDR1 SGHDT, CDR2 YYEEEE. The CDR3 sequence: CASSLVFSQTDTQYF. The CDR3 DNA sequence: TGTGCCAGCAGCTTGGTTTTCTCACAGACAGATACGCAGTATTTT.

Worth noting for this clone: The same CDR3 is also encoded by other DNA sequences in this sample. The chain links TRBV6-5 to TRBJ1-5; D perhaps matches TRBD1 (6 bases). CDR3 length: 14 residues. Germline V gene data show CDR1 as MNHEY and CDR2 as SVGAGI. V was shortened by 0 bases and J by 5 bases, with 8 bases between the two germline ends. CDR3 amino acids: CASSYSNRDQPQHF. As DNA, the CDR3 is TGTGCCAGCAGTTACTCGAACAGGGATCAGCCCCAGCATTTT.